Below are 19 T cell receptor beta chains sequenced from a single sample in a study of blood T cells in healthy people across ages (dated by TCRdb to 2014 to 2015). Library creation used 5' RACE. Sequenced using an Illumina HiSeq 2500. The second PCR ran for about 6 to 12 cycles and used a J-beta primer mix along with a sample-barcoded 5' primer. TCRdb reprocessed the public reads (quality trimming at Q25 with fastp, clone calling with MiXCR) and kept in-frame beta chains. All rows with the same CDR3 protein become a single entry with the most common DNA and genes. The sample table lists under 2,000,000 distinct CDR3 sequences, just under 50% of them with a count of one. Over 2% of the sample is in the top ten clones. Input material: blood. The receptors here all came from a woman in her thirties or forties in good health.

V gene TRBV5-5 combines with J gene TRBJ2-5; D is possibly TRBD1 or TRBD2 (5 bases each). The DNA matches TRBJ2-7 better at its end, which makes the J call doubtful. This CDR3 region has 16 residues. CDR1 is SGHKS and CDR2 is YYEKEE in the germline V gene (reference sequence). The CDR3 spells CASSLPGRLPSYEQYF. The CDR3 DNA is TGTGCCAGCAGCCTCCCGGGGCGGCTTCCCTCCTACGAGCAGTACTTC.

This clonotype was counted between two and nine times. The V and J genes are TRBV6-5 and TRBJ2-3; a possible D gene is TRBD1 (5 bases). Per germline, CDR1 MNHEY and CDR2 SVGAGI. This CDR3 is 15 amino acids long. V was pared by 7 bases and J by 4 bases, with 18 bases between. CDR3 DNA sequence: TGTGCCAGCACATTAGGGGCCCACGATCCAGATACGCAGTATTTT. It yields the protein CASTLGAHDPDTQYF.

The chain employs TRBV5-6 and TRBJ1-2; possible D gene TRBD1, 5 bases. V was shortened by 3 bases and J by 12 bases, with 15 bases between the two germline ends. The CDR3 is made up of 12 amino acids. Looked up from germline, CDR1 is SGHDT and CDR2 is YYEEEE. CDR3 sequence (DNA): TGTGCCAGCAGCTACCAGGGTGGTGGAAACACCTTC. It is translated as CASSYQGGGNTF.

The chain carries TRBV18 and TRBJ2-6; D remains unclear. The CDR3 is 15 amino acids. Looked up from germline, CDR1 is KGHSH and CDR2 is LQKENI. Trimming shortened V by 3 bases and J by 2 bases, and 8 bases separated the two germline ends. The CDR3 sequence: CASSPPIAGANVLTF. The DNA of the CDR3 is TGTGCCAGCTCACCGCCTATAGCTGGGGCCAACGTCCTGACTTTC.

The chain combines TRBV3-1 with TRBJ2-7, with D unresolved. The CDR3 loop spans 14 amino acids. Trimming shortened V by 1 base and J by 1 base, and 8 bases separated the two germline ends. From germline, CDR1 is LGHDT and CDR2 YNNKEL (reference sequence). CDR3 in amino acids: CASSQGARSYEQYF. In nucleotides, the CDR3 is TGTGCCAGCAGCCAAGGAGCTCGATCCTACGAGCAGTACTTC.

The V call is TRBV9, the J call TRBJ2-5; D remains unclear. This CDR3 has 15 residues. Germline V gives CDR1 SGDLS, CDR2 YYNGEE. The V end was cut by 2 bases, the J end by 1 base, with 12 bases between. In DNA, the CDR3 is TGTGCCAGCAGCGTCCTCATGGCAGGCCAAGAGACCCAGTACTTC. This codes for CASSVLMAGQETQYF.

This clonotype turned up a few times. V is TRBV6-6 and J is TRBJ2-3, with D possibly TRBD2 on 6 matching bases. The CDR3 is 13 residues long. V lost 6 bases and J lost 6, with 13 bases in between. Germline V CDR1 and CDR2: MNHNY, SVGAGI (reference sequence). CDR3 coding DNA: TGTGCCAGCAGGGGACTGGTGGGGGATACGCAGTATTTT. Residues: CASRGLVGDTQYF.

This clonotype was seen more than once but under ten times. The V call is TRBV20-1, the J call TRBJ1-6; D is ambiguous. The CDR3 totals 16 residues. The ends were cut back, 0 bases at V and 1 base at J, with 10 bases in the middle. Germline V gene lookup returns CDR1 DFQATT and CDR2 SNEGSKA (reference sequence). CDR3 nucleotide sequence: TGCAGTGCTAGAGAGGCCGGAGGGTCCTATAATTCACCCCTCCACTTT. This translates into CSAREAGGSYNSPLHF.

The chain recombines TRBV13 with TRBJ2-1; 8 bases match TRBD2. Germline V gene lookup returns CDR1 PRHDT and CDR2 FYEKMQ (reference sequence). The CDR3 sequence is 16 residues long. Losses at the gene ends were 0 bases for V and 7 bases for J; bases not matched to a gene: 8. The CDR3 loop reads CASSLGQGTRWNEQFF. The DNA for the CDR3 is TGTGCCAGCAGCTTAGGCCAGGGGACTAGATGGAATGAGCAGTTCTTC. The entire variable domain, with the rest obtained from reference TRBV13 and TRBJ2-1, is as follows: AAGVIQSPRHLIKEKRETATLKCYPIPRHDTVYWYQQGPGQDPQFLISFYEKMQSDKGSIPDRFSAQQFSDYHSELNMSSLELGDSALYFCASSLGQGTRWNEQFFGPGTRLTVL.

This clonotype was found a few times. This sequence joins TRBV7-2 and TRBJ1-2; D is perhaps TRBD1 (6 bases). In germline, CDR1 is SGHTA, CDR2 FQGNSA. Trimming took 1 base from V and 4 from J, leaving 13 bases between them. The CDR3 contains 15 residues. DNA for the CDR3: TGTGCCAGCAGCTTAGGCCCGGGGGCGGGCTATGGCTACACCTTC. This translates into CASSLGPGAGYGYTF. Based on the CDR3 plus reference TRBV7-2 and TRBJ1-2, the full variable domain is GAGVSQSPSNKVTEKGKDVELRCDPISGHTALYWYRQSLGQGLEFLIYFQGNSAPDKSGLPSDRFSAERTGGSVSTLTIQRTQQEDSAVYLCASSLGPGAGYGYTFGSGTRLTVV.

The CDR3 nucleotides read TGTGCCAGCAGTTCTCCGGGGCAAGGGGATGAGCAGTTCTTC. Translating gives CASSSPGQGDEQFF. The chain is built from TRBV5-6 and TRBJ2-1; perhaps D is TRBD1 or TRBD2 (5 bases each). The V end lost 5 bases, the J end lost 8 bases, and 17 bases lay between the germline ends. The germline CDR1 and CDR2 sequences are SGHDT and YYEEEE. The CDR3 is 14 amino acids.

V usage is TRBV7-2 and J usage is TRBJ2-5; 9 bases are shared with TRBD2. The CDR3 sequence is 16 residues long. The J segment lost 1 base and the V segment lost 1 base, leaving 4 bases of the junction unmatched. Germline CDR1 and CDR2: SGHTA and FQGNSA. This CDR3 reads CASSLDSGGLQETQYF. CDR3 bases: TGTGCCAGCAGCTTAGATAGCGGGGGCCTCCAAGAGACCCAGTACTTC.

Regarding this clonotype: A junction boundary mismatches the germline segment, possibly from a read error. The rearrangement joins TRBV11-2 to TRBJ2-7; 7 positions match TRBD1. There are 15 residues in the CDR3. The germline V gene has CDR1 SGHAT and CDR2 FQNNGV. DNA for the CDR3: TGTCCCAGCAGCCTGTGGGGACAGACCTCCTACGAGCAGTACTTC. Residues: CPSSLWGQTSYEQYF. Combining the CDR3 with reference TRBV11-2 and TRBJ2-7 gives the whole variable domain EAGVAQSPRYKIIEKRQSVAFWCNPISGHATLYWYQQILGQGPKLLIQFQNNGVVDDSQLPKDRFSAERLKGVDSTLKIQPAKLEDSAVYLCPSSLWGQTSYEQYFGPGTRLTVT.

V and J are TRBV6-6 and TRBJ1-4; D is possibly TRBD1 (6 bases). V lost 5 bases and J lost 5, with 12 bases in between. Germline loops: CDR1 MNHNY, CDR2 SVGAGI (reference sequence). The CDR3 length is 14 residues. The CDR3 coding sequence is TGTGCCAGCAGTGGCCGAACAGGGAATGAAAAACTGTTTTTT. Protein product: CASSGRTGNEKLFF.

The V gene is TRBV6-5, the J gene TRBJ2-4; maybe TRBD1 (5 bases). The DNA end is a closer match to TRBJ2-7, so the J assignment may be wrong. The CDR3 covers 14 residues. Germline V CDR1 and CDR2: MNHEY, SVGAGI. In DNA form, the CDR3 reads TGTGCCAGCAGTTACTCTTTGACAGACTACGAGCAGTACTTC. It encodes CASSYSLTDYEQYF.

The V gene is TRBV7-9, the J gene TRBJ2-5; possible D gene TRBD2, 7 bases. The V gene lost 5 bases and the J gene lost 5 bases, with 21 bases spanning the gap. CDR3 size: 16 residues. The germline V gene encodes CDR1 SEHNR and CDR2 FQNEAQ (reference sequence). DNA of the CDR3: TGTGCCAGCAGCGAACGGGGGGCGGAGGCGAAGGAGACCCAGTACTTC. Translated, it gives CASSERGAEAKETQYF.

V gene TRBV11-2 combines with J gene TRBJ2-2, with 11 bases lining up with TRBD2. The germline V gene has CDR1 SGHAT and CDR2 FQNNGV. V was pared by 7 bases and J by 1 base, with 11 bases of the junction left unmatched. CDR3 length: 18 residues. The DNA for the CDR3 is TGTGCCAGCACCGGGGATAGCGGGGGGGCCGTGAACACCGGGGAGCTGTTTTTT. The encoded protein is CASTGDSGGAVNTGELFF.

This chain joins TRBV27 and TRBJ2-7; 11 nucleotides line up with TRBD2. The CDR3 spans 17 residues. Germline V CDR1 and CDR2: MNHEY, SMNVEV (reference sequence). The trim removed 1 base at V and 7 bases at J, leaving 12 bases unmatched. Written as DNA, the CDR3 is TGTGCCAGCAGTTTATACCCGCTAGCGGGGGGCGGGAATGAGCAGTACTTC. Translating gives CASSLYPLAGGGNEQYF.

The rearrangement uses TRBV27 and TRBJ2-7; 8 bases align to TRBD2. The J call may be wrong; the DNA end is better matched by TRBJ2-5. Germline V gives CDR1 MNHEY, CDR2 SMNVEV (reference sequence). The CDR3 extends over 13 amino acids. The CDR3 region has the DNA TGTGCCAGCAGTTGGCAGCGGGGGGAGACCCAGTACTTC. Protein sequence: CASSWQRGETQYF.